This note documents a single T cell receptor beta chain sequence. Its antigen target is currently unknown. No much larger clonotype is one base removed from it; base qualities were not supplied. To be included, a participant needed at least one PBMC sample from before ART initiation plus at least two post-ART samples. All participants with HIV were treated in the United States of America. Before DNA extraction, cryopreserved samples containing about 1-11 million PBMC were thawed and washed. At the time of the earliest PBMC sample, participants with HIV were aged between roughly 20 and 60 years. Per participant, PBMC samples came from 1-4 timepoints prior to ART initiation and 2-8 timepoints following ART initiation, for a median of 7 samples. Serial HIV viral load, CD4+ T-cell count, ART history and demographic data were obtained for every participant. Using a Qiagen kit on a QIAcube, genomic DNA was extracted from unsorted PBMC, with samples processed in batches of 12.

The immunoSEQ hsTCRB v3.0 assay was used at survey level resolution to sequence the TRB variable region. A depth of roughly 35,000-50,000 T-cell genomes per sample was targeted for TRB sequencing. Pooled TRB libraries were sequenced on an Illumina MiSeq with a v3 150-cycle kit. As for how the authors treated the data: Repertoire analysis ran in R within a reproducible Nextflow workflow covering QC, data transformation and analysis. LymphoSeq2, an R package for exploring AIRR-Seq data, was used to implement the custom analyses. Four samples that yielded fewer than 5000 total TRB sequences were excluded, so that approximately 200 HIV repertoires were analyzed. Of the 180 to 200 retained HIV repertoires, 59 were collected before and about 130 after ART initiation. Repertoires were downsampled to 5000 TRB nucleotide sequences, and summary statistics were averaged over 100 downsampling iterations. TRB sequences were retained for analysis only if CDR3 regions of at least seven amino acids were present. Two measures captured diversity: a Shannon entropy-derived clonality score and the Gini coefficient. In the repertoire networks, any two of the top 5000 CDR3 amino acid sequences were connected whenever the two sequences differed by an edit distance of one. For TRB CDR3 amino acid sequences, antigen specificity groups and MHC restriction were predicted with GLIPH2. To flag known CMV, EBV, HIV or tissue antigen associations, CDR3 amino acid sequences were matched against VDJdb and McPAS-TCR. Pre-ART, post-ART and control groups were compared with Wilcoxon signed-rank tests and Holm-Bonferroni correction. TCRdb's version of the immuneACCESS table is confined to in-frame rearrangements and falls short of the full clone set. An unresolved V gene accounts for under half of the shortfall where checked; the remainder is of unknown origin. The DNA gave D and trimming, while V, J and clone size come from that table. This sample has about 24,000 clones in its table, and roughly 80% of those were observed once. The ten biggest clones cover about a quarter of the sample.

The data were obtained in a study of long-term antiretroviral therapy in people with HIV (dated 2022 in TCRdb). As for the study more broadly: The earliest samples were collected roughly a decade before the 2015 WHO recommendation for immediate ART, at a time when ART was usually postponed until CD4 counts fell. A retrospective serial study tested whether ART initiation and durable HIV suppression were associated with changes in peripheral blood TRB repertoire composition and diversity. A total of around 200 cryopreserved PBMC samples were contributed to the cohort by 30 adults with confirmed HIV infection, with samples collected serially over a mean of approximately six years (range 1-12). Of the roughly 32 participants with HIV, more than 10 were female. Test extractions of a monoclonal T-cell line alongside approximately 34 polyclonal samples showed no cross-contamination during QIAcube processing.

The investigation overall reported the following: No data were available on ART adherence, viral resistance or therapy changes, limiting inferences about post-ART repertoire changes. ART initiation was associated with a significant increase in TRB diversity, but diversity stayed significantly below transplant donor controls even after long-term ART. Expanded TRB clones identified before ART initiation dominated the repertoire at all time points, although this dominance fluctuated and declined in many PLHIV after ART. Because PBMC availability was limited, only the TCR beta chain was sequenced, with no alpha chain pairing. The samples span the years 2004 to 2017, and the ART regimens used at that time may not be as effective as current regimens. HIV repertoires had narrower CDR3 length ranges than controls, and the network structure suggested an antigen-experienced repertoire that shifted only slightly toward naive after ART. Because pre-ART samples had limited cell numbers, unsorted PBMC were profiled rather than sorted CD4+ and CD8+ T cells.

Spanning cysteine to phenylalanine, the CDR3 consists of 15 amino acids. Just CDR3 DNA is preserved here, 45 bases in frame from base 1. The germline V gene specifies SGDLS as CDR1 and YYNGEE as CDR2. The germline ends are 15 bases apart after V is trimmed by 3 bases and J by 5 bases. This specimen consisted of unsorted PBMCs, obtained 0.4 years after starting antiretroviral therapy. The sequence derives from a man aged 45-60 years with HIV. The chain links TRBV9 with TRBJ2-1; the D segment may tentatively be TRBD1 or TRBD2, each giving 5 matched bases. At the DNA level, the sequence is TGTGCCAGCAGCGCCCCCGGGACCAGGAACAATGAGCAGTTCTTC. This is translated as CASSAPGTRNNEQFF.